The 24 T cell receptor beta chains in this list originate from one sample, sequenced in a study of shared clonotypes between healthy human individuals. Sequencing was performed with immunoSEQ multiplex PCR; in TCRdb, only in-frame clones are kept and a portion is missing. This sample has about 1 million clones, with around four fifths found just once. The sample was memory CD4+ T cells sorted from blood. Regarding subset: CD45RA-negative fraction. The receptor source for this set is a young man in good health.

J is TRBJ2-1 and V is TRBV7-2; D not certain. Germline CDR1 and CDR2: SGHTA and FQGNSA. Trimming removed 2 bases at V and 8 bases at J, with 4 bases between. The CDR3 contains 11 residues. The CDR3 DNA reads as TGTGCCAGCAGCTTATTTGATGAGCAGTTCTTC. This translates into CASSLFDEQFF.

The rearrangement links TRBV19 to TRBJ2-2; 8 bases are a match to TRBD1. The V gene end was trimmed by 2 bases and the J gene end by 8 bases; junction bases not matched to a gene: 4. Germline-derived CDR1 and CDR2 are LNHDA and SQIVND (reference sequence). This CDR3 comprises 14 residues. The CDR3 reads CASSITRGQGELFF. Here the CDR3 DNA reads TGTGCCAGTAGTATAACCAGGGGGCAAGGGGAGCTGTTTTTT.

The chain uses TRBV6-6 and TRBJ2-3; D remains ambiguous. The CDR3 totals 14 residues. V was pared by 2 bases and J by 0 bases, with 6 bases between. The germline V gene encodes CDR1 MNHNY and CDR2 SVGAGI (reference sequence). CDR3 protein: CASSYGPSTDTQYF. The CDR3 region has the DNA TGTGCCAGCAGTTACGGCCCGAGCACAGATACGCAGTATTTT.

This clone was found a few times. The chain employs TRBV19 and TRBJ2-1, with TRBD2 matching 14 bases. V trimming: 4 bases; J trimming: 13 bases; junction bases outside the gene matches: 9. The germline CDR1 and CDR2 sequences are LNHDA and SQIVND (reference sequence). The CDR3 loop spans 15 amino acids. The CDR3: CASSRGTSGSNSQFF. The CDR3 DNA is TGTGCCAGTAGTAGGGGGACTAGCGGGAGTAACAGTCAGTTCTTC.

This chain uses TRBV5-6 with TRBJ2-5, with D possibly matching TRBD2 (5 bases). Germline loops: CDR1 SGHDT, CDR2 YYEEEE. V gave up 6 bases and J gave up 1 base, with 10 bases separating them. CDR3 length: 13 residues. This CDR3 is CASTWTLQETQYF. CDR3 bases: TGTGCCAGCACCTGGACTCTCCAAGAGACCCAGTACTTC. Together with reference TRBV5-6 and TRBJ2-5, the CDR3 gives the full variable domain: DAGVTQSPTHLIKTRGQQVTLRCSPKSGHDTVSWYQQALGQGPQFIFQYYEEEERQRGNFPDRFSGHQFPNYSSELNVNALLLGDSALYLCASTWTLQETQYFGPGTRLLVL.

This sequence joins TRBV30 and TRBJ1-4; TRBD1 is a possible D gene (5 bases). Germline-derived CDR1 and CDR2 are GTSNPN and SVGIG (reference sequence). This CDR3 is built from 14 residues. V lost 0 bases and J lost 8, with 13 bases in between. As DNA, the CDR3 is TGTGCCTGGAGTGTTGGTAGGCGGGGGGAAAAACTGTTTTTT. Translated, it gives CAWSVGRRGEKLFF.

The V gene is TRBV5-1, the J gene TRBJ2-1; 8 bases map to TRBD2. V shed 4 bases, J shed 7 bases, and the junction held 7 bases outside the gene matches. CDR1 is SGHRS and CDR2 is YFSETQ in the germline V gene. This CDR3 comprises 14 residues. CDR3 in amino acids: CASSAGGAGNEQFF. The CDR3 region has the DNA TGCGCCAGCAGCGCGGGAGGAGCTGGGAATGAGCAGTTCTTC.

The CDR3 DNA sequence: TGTGCCAGTAGGCACAGGGGATCCTACGAGCAGTACTTC. Translation gives CASRHRGSYEQYF. The chain recombines TRBV19 with TRBJ2-7; 7 nucleotides align to TRBD1. Germline CDR1 reads LNHDA; CDR2 reads SQIVND (reference sequence). J lost 1 base, V lost 6 bases, and 3 bases had no gene match. The CDR3 runs 13 residues. Full variable domain (missing parts from reference TRBV19 and TRBJ2-7): DGGITQSPKYLFRKEGQNVTLSCEQNLNHDAMYWYRQDPGQGLRLIYYSQIVNDFQKGDIAEGYSVSREKKESFPLTVTSAQKNPTAFYLCASRHRGSYEQYFGPGTRLTVT.

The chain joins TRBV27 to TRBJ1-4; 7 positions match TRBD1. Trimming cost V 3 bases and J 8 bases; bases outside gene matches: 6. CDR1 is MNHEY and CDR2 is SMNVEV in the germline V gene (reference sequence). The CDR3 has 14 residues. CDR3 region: CASSFSTGVEKLFF. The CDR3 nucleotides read TGTGCCAGCAGTTTTTCTACAGGGGTCGAAAAACTGTTTTTT.

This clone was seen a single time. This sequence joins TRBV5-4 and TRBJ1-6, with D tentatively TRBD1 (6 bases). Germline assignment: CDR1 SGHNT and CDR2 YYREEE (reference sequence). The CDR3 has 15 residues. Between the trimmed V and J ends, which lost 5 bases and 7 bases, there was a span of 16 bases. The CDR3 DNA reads TGTGCCAGCAGTCAATTCAGAGGGGGGAATTCACCCCTCCACTTT. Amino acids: CASSQFRGGNSPLHF.

CDR3 residues: CASSSLLGQGSTDTQYF. DNA of the CDR3: TGTGCCAGCAGCTCTTTACTCGGACAGGGGTCCACAGATACGCAGTATTTT. The chain employs TRBV5-6 and TRBJ2-3; 9 positions match TRBD1. This CDR3 has 17 residues. V gave up 3 bases and J gave up 2 bases; unmatched junction bases: 10. Germline CDR1 is SGHDT and CDR2 is YYEEEE. The entire variable domain, with the rest obtained from reference TRBV5-6 and TRBJ2-3, is as follows: DAGVTQSPTHLIKTRGQQVTLRCSPKSGHDTVSWYQQALGQGPQFIFQYYEEEERQRGNFPDRFSGHQFPNYSSELNVNALLLGDSALYLCASSSLLGQGSTDTQYFGPGTRLTVL.

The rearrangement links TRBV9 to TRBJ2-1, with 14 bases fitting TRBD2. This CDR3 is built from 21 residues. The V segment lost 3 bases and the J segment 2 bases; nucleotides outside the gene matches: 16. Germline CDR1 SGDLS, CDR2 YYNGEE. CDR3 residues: CASSALFPGTSGSTPYNEQFF. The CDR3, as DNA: TGTGCCAGCAGCGCCCTCTTCCCCGGGACTAGCGGGAGTACCCCCTACAATGAGCAGTTCTTC.

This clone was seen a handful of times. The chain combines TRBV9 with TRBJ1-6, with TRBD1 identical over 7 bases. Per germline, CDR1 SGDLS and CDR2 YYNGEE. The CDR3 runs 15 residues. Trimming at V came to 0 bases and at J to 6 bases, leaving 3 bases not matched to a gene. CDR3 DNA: TGTGCCAGCAGCGTAGGGGACAGTCTTAATTCACCCCTCCACTTT. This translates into CASSVGDSLNSPLHF. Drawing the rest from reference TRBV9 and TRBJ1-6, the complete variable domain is DSGVTQTPKHLITATGQRVTLRCSPRSGDLSVYWYQQSLDQGLQFLIQYYNGEERAKGNILERFSAQQFPDLHSELNLSSLELGDSALYFCASSVGDSLNSPLHFGNGTRLTVT.

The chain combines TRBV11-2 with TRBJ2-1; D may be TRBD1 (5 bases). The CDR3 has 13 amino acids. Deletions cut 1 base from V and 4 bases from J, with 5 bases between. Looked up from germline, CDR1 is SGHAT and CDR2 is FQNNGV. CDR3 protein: CASSLGQYNEQFF. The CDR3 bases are TGTGCCAGCAGCTTAGGACAGTACAATGAGCAGTTCTTC.

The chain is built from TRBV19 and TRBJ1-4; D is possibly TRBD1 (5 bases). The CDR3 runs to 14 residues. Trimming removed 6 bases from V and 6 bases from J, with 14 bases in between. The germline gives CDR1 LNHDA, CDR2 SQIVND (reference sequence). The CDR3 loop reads CASSPIQGYEKLFF. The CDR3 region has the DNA TGTGCCAGTAGCCCAATCCAGGGTTATGAAAAACTGTTTTTT.

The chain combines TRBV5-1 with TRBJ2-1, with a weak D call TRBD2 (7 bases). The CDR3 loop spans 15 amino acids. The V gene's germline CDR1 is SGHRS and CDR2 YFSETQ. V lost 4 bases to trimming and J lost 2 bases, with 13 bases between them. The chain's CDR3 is CASSPAGDTYNEQFF. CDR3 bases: TGCGCCAGCAGCCCCGCGGGGGACACCTACAATGAGCAGTTCTTC. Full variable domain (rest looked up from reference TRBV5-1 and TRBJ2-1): KAGVTQTPRYLIKTRGQQVTLSCSPISGHRSVSWYQQTPGQGLQFLFEYFSETQRNKGNFPGRFSGRQFSNSRSEMNVSTLELGDSALYLCASSPAGDTYNEQFFGPGTRLTVL.

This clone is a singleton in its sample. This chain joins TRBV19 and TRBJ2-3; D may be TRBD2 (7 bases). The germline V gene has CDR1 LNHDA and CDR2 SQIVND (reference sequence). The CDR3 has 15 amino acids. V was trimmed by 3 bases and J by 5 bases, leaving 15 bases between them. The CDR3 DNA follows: TGTGCCAGTAGTATCCAAAGGGGGGGCGGAGATACGCAGTATTTT. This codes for CASSIQRGGGDTQYF.

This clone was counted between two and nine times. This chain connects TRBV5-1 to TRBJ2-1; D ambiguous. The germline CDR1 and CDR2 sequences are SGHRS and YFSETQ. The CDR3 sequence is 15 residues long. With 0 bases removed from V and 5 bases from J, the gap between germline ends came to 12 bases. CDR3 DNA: TGCGCCAGCAGCTTGGACGGTCGCCAAAACAATGAGCAGTTCTTC. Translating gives CASSLDGRQNNEQFF.

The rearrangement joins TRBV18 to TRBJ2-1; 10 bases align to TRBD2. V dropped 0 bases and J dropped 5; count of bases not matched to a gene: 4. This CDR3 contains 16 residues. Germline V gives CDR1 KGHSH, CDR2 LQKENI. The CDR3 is CASSPPLAGANNEQFF. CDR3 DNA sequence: TGTGCCAGCTCACCACCCCTAGCGGGGGCGAACAATGAGCAGTTCTTC.

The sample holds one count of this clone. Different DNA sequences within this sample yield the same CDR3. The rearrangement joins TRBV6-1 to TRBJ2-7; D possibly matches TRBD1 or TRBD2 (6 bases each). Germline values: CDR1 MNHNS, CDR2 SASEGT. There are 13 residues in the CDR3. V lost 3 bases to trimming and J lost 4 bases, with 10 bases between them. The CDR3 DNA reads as TGTGCCAGCAGTGAGGAGGGGGGTTACGAGCAGTACTTC. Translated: CASSEEGGYEQYF.

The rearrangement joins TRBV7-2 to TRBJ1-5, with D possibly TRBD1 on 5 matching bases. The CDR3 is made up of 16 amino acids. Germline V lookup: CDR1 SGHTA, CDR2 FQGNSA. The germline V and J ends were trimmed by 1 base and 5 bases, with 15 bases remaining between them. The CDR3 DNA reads TGTGCCAGCAGCTTAGATGCGGGGGGAAAGCATCAGCCCCAGCATTTT. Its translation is CASSLDAGGKHQPQHF. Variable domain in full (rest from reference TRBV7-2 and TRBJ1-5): GAGVSQSPSNKVTEKGKDVELRCDPISGHTALYWYRQSLGQGLEFLIYFQGNSAPDKSGLPSDRFSAERTGGSVSTLTIQRTQQEDSAVYLCASSLDAGGKHQPQHFGDGTRLSIL.

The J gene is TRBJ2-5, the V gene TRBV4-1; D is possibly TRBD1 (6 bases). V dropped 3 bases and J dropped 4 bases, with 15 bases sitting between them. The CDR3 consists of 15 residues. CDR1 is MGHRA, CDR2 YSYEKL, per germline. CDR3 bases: TGCGCCAGCAGCCATCAGGGGTGGGGTAGAGAGACCCAGTACTTC. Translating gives CASSHQGWGRETQYF.

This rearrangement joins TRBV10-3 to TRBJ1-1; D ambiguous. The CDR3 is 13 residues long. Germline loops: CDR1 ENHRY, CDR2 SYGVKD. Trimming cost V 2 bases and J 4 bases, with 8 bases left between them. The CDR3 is CAISEHNPTEAFF. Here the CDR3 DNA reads TGTGCCATCAGTGAGCACAACCCCACTGAAGCTTTCTTT.

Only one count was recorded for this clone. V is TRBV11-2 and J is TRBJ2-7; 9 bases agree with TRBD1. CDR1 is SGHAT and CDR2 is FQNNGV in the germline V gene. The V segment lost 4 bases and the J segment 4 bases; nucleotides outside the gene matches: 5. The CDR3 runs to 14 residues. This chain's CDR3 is CASSSRGTGYEQYF. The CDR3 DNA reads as TGTGCCAGCAGCTCCAGGGGGACAGGGTACGAGCAGTACTTC. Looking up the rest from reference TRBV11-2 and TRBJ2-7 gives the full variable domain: EAGVAQSPRYKIIEKRQSVAFWCNPISGHATLYWYQQILGQGPKLLIQFQNNGVVDDSQLPKDRFSAERLKGVDSTLKIQPAKLEDSAVYLCASSSRGTGYEQYFGPGTRLTVT.